This entry features one TCR beta chain sequence. Its antigen is as yet unknown. This entry is derived from a study of STAT5B mutations in CD4+ large granular lymphocyte leukemia. As handled by the study authors: A productive frequency of 2.59 x 10-5 was the lowest detectable. Using immunoSEQ multiplex PCR, the repertoire was profiled, and TCRdb retains in-frame clones only, with some absent. The D gene and trimming were derived from the DNA, and the V and J assignments and clone size from that table. The table records some 38,000 clones, about 80% of them present only once. CDR1 is MDHEN, CDR2 SYDVKM, per germline. Trimming pared 6 bases from V and 0 bases from J, leaving 12 bases between. The CDR3 runs 16 residues. Study-level results: TRBV06-family usage was enriched in top patient clones (8/27) versus controls (2/35). Patient CD4-sorted repertoires looked more clonal than healthy CD4+ repertoires, even without putative leukemic clones.

Specimen: CD4+ T cells from blood buffy coats. This receptor was taken from a human donor in good health. V usage is TRBV28 and J usage is TRBJ2-6; D gene ambiguous. This CDR3 reads CASSPPSLSGANVLTF. CDR3 DNA sequence: TGTGCCAGCAGCCCACCTTCCCTCTCTGGGGCCAACGTCCTGACTTTC.